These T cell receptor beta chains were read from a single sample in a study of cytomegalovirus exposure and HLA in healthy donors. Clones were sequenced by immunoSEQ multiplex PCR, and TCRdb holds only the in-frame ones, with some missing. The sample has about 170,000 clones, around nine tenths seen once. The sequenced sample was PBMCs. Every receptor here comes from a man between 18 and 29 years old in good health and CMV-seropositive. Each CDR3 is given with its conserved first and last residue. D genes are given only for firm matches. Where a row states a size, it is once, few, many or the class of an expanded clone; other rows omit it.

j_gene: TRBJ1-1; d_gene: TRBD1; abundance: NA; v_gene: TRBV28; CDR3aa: CASSPRTGIEAFF; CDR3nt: TGTGCCAGCAGCCCTAGGACAGGGATCGAAGCTTTCTTT
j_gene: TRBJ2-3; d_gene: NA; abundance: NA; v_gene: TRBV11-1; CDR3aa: CASSLWVRGYEDTQYF; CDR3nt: TGTGCCAGCAGCTTATGGGTCAGGGGCTACGAGGATACGCAGTATTTT
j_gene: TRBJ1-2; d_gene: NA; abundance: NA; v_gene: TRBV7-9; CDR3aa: CASSPPTGRGYTF; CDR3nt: TGTGCCAGCAGCCCGCCAACAGGCCGTGGCTACACCTTC
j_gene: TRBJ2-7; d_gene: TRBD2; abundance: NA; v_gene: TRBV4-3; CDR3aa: CASSQGASGAYEQYF; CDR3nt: TGCGCCAGCAGCCAAGGAGCTAGCGGGGCCTACGAGCAGTACTTC
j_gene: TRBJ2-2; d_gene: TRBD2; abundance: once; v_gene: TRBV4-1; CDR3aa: CASSRGLAGLVGELFF; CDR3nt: TGCGCCAGCAGCCGCGGACTAGCGGGGTTGGTCGGGGAGCTGTTTTTT
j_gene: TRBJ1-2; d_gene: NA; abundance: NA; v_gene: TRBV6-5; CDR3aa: CASSQGRGYGYTF; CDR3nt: TGTGCCAGCAGCCAGGGAAGAGGTTATGGCTACACCTTC
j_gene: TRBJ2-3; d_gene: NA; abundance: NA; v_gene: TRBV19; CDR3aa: CASGGPSTDTQYF; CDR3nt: TGTGCCAGCGGGGGGCCGAGCACAGATACGCAGTATTTT
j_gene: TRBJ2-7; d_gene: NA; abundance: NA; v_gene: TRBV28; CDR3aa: CASRRASYEQYF; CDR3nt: TGTGCCAGCCGGCGGGCCTCCTACGAGCAGTACTTC
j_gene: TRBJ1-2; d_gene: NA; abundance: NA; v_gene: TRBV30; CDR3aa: CAWSGRRRGGYTF; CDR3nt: TGTGCCTGGAGTGGACGACGTAGGGGTGGCTACACCTTC
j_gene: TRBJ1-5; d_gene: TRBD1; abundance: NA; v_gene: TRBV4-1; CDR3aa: CASSQRQGAGQPQHF; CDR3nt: TGCGCCAGCAGCCAGAGGCAGGGGGCAGGTCAGCCCCAGCATTTT
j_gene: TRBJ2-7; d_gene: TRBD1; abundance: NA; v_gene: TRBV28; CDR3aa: CASWTGSPPYEQYF; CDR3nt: TGTGCCAGCTGGACAGGATCTCCCCCCTACGAGCAGTACTTC
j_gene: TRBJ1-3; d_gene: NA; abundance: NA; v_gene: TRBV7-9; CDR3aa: CASRLTAPGSGNTIYF; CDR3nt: TGTGCCAGCAGGTTAACAGCTCCAGGCTCTGGAAACACCATATATTTT
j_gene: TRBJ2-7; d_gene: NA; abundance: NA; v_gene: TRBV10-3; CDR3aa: CAISDSSYEQYF; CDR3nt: TGTGCCATCAGTGACAGTTCCTACGAGCAGTACTTC
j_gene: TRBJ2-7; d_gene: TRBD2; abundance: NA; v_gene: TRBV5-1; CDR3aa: CASSLGLADEQYF; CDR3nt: TGCGCCAGCAGCTTGGGACTAGCTGACGAGCAGTACTTC
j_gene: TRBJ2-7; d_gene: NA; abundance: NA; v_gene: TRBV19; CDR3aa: CASSGTVPLYYEQYF; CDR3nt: TGTGCCAGTAGTGGGACTGTCCCTCTTTACTACGAGCAGTACTTC
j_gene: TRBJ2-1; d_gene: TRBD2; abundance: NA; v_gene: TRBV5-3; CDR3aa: CARSGPLTSGGADNEQFF; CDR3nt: TGTGCCAGAAGCGGGCCCTTGACTAGCGGGGGGGCGGACAATGAGCAGTTCTTC
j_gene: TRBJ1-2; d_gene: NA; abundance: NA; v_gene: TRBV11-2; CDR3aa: CASSSVQGARGYTF; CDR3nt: TGTGCCAGCAGCTCGGTACAGGGAGCAAGAGGCTACACCTTC
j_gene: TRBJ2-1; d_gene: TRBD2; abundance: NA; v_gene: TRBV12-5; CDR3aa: CASTSGGYNEQFF; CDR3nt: TGTGCCTCGACTAGCGGGGGTTACAATGAGCAGTTCTTC
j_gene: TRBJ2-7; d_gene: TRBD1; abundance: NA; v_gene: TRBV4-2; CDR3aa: CASSQGQGDYEQYF; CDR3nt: TGTGCCAGCAGCCAGGGACAGGGGGACTACGAGCAGTACTTC
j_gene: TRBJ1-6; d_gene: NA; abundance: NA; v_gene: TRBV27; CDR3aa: CASSLRGEQNSPLHF; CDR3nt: TGTGCCAGCAGTTTACGGGGGGAGCAGAATTCACCCCTCCACTTT
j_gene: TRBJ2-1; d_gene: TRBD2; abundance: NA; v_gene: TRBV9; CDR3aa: CASSPTSGEFHEQFF; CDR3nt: TGTGCCAGCAGCCCCACTAGCGGGGAGTTCCATGAGCAGTTCTTC
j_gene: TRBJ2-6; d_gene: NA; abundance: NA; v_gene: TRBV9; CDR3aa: CASSVARGTGANVLTF; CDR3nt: TGTGCCAGCAGCGTAGCCAGAGGGACTGGGGCCAACGTCCTGACTTTC
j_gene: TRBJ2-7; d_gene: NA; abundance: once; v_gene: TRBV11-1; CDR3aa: CASGRGRSSYEQYF; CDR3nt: TGTGCCAGCGGCAGGGGTCGGAGCTCCTACGAGCAGTACTTC
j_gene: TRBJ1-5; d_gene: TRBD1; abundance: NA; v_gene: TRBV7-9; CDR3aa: CASSRTGDSNQPQHF; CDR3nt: TGTGCCAGCAGCCGGACAGGGGACAGCAATCAGCCCCAGCATTTT
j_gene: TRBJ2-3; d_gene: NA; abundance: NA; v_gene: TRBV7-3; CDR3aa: CASSLGLPGTPQGTQYF; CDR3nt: TGTGCCAGCAGCTTAGGCCTTCCAGGGACTCCTCAGGGTACGCAGTATTTT
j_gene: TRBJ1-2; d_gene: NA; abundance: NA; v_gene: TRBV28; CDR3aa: CASSPGGADYGYTF; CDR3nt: TGTGCCAGCAGCCCTGGGGGGGCGGACTATGGCTACACCTTC
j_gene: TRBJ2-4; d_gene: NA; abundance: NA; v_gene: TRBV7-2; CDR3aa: CASSSDYKLAAAKNIQYF; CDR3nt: TGTGCCAGCAGCAGCGACTATAAGTTGGCGGCCGCCAAAAACATTCAGTACTTC
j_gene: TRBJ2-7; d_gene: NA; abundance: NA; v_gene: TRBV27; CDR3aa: CASSYSVAGFGEQYF; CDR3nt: TGTGCCAGCAGTTATTCTGTGGCGGGTTTCGGCGAGCAGTACTTC
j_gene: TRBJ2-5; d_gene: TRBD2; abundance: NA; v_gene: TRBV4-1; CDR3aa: CASSRLAGGQETQYF; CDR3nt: TGCGCCAGCAGCCGACTAGCGGGGGGCCAAGAGACCCAGTACTTC
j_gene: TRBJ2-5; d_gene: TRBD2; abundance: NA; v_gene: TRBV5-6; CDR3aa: CASSLAPGLAEETQYF; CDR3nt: TGTGCCAGCAGCTTGGCCCCGGGACTAGCGGAAGAGACCCAGTACTTC
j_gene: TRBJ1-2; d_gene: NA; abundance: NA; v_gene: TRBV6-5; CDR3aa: CASSYSGVLDGYTF; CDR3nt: TGTGCCAGCAGTTATTCGGGGGTCCTTGATGGCTACACCTTC
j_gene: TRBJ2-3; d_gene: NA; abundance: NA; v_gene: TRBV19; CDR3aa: CASSTGPQADTQYF; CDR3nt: TGTGCCAGTAGCACAGGCCCTCAAGCAGATACGCAGTATTTT
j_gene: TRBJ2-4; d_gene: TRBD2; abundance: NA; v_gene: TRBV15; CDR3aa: CATSRGGGIQYF; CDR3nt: TGTGCCACCAGCCGCGGGGGGGGCATTCAGTACTTC
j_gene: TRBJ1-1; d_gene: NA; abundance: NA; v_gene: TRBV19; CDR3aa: CASSMGLRQQNTEAFF; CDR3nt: TGTGCCAGTAGTATGGGCCTCCGACAGCAGAACACTGAAGCTTTCTTT
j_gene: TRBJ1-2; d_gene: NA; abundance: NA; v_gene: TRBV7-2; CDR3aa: CASSFPANYGYTF; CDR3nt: TGTGCCAGCAGCTTTCCTGCTAACTATGGCTACACCTTC
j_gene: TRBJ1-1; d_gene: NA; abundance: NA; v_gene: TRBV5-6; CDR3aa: CASTPLGNTEAFF; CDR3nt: TGTGCCAGCACCCCGTTGGGCAACACTGAAGCTTTCTTT
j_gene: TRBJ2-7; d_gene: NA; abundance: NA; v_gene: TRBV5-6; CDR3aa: CASSSQAYEQYF; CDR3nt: TGTGCCAGCAGCTCGCAGGCCTACGAGCAGTACTTC
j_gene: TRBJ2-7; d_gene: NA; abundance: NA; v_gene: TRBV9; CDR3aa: CASSVGRDGYEQYF; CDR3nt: TGTGCCAGCAGCGTAGGCAGGGATGGGTACGAGCAGTACTTC
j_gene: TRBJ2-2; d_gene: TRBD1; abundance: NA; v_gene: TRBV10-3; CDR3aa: CAIKGTGTGELFF; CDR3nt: TGTGCCATCAAAGGGACAGGGACCGGGGAGCTGTTTTTT
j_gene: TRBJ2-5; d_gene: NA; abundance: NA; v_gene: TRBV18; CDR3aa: CASSPGTLGETQYF; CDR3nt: TGTGCCAGCTCACCAGGGACTCTAGGGGAGACCCAGTACTTC
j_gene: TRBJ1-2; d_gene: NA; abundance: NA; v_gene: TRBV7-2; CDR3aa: CASSSGGTVYGYTF; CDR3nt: TGTGCCAGCAGCTCGGGGGGCACCGTCTATGGCTACACCTTC
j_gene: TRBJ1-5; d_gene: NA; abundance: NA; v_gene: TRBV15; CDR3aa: CATSREGAQNQPQHF; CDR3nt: TGTGCCACCAGCAGAGAGGGGGCCCAGAATCAGCCCCAGCATTTT
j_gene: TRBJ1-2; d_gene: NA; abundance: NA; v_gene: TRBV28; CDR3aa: CASLRVGGNNYGYTF; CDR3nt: TGTGCCAGCCTTAGGGTCGGGGGTAATAACTATGGCTACACCTTC
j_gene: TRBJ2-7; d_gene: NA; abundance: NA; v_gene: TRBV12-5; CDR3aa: CASGLPPGGDHHYEQYF; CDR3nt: TGTGCTAGTGGTTTGCCCCCCGGAGGGGATCATCACTACGAGCAGTACTTC
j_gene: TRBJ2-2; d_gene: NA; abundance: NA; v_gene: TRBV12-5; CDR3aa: CASGLPNGGSGELFF; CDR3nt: TGTGCTAGTGGTTTGCCAAACGGCGGTTCTGGGGAGCTGTTTTTT
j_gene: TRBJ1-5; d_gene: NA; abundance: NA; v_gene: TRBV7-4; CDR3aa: CAFPAGVQPQHF; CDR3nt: TGTGCCTTCCCCGCCGGGGTTCAGCCCCAGCATTTT
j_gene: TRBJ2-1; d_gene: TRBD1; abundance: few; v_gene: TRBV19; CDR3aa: CASSIRRGLSYNEQFF; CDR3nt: TGTGCCAGTAGTATTAGAAGGGGGCTGTCCTACAATGAGCAGTTCTTC
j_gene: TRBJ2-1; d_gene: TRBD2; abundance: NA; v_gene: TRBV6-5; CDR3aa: CASSYGLAGGQGEQFF; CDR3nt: TGTGCCAGCAGTTACGGCCTAGCGGGGGGGCAGGGAGAGCAGTTCTTC
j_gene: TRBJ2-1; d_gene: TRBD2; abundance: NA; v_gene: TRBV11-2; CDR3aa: CASSLGLAVYNEQFF; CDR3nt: TGTGCCAGCAGCTTAGGACTAGCGGTATACAATGAGCAGTTCTTC
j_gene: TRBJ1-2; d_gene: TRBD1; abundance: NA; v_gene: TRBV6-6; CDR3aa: CASSLRQGQDGYTF; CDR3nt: TGTGCCAGCAGTCTACGACAGGGTCAGGATGGCTACACCTTC
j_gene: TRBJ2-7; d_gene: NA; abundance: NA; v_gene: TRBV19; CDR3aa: CASSIRVGDEQYF; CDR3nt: TGTGCCAGTAGTATAAGGGTAGGGGACGAGCAGTACTTC
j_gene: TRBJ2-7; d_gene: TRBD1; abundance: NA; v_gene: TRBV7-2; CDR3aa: CASSLFAGGNDEQYF; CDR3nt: TGTGCCAGCAGCTTATTTGCAGGGGGCAACGACGAGCAGTACTTC
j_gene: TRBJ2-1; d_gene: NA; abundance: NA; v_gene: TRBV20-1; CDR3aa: CSAGRNEQFF; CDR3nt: TGCAGTGCTGGGAGGAATGAGCAGTTCTTC
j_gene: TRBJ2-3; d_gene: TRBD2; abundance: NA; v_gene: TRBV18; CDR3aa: CASSPQLAGRTDTQYF; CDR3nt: TGTGCCAGCTCACCACAGCTAGCGGGGAGGACAGATACGCAGTATTTT
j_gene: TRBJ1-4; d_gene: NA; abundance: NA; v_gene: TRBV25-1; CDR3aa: CASRPGRRFNEKLFF; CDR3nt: TGTGCCAGCAGACCCGGAAGGAGATTTAATGAAAAACTGTTTTTT
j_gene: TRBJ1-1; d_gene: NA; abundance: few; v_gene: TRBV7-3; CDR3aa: CASSLTGSTEAFF; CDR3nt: TGTGCCAGCAGCTTAACAGGGAGCACTGAAGCTTTCTTT
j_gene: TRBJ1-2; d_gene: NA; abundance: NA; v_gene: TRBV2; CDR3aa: CASVLQQNGYTF; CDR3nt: TGTGCCAGCGTCCTACAGCAAAATGGCTACACCTTC